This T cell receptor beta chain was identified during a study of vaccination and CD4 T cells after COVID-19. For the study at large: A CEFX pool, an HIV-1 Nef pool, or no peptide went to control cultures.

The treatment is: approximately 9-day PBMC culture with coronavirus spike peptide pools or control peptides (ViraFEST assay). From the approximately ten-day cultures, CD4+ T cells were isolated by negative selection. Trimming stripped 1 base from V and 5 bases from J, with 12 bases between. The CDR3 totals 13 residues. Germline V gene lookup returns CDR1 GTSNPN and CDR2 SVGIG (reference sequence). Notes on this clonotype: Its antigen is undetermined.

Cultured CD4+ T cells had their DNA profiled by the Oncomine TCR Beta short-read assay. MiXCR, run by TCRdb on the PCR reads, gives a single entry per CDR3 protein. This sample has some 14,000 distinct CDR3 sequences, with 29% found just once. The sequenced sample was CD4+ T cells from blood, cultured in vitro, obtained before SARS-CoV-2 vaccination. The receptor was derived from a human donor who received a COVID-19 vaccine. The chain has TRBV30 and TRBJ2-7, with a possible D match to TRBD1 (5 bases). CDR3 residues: CAWSARTSNEQYF. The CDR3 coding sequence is TGTGCCTGGAGTGCCCGGACATCCAACGAGCAGTACTTC.